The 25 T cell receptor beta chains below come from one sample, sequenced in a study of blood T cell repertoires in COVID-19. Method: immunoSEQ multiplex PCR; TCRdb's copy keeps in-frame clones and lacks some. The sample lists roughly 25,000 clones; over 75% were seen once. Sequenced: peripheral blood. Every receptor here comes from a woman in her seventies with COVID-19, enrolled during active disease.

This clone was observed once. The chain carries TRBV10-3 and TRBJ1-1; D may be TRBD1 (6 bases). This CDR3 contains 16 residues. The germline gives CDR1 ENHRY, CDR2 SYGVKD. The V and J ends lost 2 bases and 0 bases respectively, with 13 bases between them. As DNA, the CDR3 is TGTGCCATCAGTGAGGCCCCCACAGGGATGAACACTGAAGCTTTCTTT. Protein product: CAISEAPTGMNTEAFF.

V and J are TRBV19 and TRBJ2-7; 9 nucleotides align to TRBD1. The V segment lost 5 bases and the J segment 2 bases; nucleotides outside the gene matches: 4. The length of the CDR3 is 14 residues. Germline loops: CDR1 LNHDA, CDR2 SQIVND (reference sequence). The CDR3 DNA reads TGTGCCAGTAGTTACGGGACAGGGACCTACGAGCAGTACTTC. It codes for CASSYGTGTYEQYF. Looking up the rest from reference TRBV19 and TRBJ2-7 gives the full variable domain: DGGITQSPKYLFRKEGQNVTLSCEQNLNHDAMYWYRQDPGQGLRLIYYSQIVNDFQKGDIAEGYSVSREKKESFPLTVTSAQKNPTAFYLCASSYGTGTYEQYFGPGTRLTVT.

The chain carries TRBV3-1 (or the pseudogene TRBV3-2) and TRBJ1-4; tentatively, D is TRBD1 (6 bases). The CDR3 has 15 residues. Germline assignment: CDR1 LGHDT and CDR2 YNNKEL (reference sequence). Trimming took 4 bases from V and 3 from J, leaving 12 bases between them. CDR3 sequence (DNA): TGTGCCAGCAGCCGGACAGTTCCGGCTAATGAAAAACTGTTTTTT. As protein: CASSRTVPANEKLFF.

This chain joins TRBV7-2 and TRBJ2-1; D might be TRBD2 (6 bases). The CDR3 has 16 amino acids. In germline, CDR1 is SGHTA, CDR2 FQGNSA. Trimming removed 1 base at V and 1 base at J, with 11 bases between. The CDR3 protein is CASSLGGGRSYNEQFF. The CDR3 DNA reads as TGTGCCAGCAGCTTAGGAGGAGGGAGGTCCTACAATGAGCAGTTCTTC.

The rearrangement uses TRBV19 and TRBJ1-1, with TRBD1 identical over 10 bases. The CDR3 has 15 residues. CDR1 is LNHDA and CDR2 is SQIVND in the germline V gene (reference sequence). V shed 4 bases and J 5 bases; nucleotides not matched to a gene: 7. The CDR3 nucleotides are TGTGCCAGTAGTAGCAAGACAGGGGGCTGGACTGAAGCTTTCTTT. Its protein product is CASSSKTGGWTEAFF. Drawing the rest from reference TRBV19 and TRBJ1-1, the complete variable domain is DGGITQSPKYLFRKEGQNVTLSCEQNLNHDAMYWYRQDPGQGLRLIYYSQIVNDFQKGDIAEGYSVSREKKESFPLTVTSAQKNPTAFYLCASSSKTGGWTEAFFGQGTRLTVV.

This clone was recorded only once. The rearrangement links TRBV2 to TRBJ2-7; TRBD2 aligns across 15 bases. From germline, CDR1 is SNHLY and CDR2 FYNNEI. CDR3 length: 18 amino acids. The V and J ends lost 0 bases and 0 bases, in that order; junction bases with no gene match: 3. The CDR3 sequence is CASSEAPGLAGGSYEQYV. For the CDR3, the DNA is TGTGCCAGCAGTGAAGCGCCGGGACTAGCGGGAGGCTCCTACGAGCAGTACGTC.

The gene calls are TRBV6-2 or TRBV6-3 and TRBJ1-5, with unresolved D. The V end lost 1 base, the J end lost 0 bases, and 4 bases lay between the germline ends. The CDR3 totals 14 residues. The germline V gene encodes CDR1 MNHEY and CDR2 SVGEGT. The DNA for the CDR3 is TGTGCCAGCAGTTACTGGAGTAGCAATCAGCCCCAGCATTTT. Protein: CASSYWSSNQPQHF.

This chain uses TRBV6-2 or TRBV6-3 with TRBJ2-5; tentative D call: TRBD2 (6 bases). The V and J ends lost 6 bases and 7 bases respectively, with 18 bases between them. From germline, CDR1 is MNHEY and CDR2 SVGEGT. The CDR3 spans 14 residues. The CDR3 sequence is CASSPAGGRGTQYF. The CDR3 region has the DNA TGTGCCAGCAGCCCAGCGGGCGGGCGGGGGACCCAGTACTTC.

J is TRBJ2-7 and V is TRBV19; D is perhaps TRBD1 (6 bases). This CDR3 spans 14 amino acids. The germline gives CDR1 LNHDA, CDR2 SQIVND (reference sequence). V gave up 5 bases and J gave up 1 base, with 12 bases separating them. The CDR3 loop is CASSPRTDSYEQYF. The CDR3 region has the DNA TGTGCCAGTAGTCCTCGGACAGATTCCTACGAGCAGTACTTC.

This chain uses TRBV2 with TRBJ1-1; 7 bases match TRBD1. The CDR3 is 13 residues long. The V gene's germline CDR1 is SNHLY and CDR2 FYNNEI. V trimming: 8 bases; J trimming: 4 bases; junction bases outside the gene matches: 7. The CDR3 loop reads CASGRQGPTEAFF. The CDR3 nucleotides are TGTGCCAGCGGGAGACAGGGTCCCACTGAAGCTTTCTTT.

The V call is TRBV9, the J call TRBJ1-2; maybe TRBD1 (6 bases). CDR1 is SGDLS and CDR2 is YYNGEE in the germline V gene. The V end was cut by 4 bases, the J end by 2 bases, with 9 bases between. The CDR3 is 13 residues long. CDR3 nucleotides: TGTGCCAGCAGCAGGACAGAGAACTATGGCTACACCTTC. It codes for CASSRTENYGYTF.

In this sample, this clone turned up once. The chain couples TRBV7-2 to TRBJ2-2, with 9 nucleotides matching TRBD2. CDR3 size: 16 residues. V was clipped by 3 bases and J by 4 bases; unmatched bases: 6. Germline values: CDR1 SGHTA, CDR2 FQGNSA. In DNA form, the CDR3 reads TGTGCCAGCAGCTTCGCGGGGGGGCTGGGCACCGGGGAGCTGTTTTTT. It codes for CASSFAGGLGTGELFF.

Here the CDR3 DNA reads TGTGCCAGCAGCTTAGGGACAAACTCTGGAAACACCATATATTTT. This gives the protein CASSLGTNSGNTIYF. The chain is built from TRBV7-6 and TRBJ1-3; TRBD1 might be the D (5 bases). The V end lost 1 base, the J end lost 0 bases, and 7 bases lay between the germline ends. The V gene's germline CDR1 is SGHVS and CDR2 FNYEAQ. The CDR3 length is 15 residues.

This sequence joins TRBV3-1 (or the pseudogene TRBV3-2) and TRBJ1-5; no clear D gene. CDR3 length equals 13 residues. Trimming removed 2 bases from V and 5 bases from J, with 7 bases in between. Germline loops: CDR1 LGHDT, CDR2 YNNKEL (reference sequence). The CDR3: CASSQRGYQPQHF. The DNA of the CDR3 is TGTGCCAGCAGCCAAAGAGGTTATCAGCCCCAGCATTTT.

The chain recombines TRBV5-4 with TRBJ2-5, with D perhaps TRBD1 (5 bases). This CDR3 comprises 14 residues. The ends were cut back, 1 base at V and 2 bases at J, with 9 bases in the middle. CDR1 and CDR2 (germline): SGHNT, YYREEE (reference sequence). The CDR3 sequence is CASSLMGLQETQYF. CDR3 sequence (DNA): TGTGCCAGCAGCTTGATGGGGCTACAAGAGACCCAGTACTTC.

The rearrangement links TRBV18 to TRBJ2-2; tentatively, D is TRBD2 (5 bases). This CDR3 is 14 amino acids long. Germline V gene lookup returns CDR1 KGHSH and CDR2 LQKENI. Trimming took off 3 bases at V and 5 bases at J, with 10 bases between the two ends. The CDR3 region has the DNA TGTGCCAGCTCACCGAACCGGGGAACCGGGGAGCTGTTTTTT. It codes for CASSPNRGTGELFF.

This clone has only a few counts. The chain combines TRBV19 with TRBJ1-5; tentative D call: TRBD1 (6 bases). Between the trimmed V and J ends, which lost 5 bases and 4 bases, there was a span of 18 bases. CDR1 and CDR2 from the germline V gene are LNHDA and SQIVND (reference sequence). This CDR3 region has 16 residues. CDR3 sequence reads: CASSPFWIRGNQPQHF. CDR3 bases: TGTGCCAGTAGTCCCTTTTGGATCAGGGGAAATCAGCCCCAGCATTTT.

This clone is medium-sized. The CDR3 sequence: CASSQGRGTGGSEAFF. Here the CDR3 DNA reads TGCGCCAGCAGCCAAGGTAGAGGGACAGGGGGCTCTGAAGCTTTCTTT. The chain combines TRBV4-3 with TRBJ1-1; 12 bases match TRBD1. The length of the CDR3 is 16 residues. The germline gives CDR1 LGHNA, CDR2 YSLEER. V trimming: 1 base; J trimming: 6 bases; junction bases outside the gene matches: 6.

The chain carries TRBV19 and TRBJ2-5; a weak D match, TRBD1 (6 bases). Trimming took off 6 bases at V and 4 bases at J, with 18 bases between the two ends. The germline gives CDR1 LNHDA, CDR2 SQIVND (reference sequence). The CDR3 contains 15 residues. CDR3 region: CASRGGFSVAETQYF. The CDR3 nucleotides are TGTGCCAGTAGAGGGGGTTTCTCGGTTGCAGAGACCCAGTACTTC.

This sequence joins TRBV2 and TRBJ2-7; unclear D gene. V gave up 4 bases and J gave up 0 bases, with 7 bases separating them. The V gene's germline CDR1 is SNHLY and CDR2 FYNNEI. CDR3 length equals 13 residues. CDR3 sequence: CASSGDSSYEQYV. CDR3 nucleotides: TGTGCCAGCAGTGGCGATAGCTCCTACGAGCAGTACGTC.

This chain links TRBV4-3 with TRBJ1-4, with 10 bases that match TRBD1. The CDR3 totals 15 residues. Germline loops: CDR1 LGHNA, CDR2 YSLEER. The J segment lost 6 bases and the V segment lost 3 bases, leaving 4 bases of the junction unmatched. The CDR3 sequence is CASSQGQGFDEKLFF. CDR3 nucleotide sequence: TGCGCCAGCAGCCAGGGACAGGGGTTTGATGAAAAACTGTTTTTT.

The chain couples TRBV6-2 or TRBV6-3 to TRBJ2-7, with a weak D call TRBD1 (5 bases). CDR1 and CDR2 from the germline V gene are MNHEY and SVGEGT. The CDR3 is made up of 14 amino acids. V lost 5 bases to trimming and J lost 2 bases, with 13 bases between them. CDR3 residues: CASSRTFGPYEQYF. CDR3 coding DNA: TGTGCCAGCAGTCGGACATTTGGTCCCTACGAGCAGTACTTC.

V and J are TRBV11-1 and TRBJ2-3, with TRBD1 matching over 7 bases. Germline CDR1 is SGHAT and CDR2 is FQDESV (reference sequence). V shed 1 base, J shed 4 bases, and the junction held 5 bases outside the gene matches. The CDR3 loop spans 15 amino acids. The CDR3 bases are TGTGCCAGCAGCTTAGACAGGGGCCCGGCAGATACGCAGTATTTT. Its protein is CASSLDRGPADTQYF.

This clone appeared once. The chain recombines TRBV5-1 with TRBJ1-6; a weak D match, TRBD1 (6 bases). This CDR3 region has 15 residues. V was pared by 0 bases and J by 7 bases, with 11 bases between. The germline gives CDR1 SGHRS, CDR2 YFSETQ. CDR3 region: CASSLGGTGNSPLHF. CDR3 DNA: TGCGCCAGCAGCTTGGGGGGAACAGGGAATTCACCCCTCCACTTT.

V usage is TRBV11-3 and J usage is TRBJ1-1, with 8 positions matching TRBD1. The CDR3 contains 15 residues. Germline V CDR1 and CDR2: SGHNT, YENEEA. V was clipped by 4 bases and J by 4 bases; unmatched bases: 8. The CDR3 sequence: CASSSRDRYRTEAFF. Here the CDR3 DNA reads TGTGCCAGCAGCTCCCGGGACAGGTATCGCACTGAAGCTTTCTTT.